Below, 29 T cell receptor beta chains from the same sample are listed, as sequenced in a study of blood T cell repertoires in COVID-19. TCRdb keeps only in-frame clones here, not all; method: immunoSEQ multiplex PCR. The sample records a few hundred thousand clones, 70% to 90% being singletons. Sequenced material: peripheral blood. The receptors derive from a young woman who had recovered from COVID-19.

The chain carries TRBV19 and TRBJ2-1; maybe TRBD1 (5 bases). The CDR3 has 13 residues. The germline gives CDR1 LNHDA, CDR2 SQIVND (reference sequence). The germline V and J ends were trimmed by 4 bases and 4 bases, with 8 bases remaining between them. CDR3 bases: TGTGCCAGTAGTAGTAGACAGTACAATGAGCAGTTCTTC. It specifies CASSSRQYNEQFF.

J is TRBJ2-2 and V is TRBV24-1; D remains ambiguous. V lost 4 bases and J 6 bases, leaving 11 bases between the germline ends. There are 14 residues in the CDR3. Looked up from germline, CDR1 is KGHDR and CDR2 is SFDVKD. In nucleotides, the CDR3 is TGTGCCACCAGTGACATAGACATGCCCGGGGAGCTGTTTTTT. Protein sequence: CATSDIDMPGELFF.

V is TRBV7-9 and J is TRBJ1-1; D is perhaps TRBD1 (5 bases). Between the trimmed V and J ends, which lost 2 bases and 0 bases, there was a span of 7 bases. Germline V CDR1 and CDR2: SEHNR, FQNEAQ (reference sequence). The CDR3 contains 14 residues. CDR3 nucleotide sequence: TGTGCCAGCAGCTTAAACAGGATGAACACTGAAGCTTTCTTT. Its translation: CASSLNRMNTEAFF.

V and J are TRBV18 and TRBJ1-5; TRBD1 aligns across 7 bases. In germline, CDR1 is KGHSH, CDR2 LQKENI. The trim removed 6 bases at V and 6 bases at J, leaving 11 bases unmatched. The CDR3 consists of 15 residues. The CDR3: CASSPTGVTGQPQHF. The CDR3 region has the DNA TGTGCCAGCTCTCCCACAGGGGTTACGGGTCAGCCCCAGCATTTT. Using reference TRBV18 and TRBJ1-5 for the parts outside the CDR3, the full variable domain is NAGVMQNPRHLVRRRGQEARLRCSPMKGHSHVYWYRQLPEEGLKFMVYLQKENIIDESGMPKERFSAEFPKEGPSILRIQQVVRGDSAAYFCASSPTGVTGQPQHFGDGTRLSIL.

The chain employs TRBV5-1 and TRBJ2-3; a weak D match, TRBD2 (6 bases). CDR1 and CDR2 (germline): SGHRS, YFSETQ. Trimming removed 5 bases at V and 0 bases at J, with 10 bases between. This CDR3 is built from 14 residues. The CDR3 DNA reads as TGCGCCAGCAGACGGGACTCTAGCACAGATACGCAGTATTTT. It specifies CASRRDSSTDTQYF.

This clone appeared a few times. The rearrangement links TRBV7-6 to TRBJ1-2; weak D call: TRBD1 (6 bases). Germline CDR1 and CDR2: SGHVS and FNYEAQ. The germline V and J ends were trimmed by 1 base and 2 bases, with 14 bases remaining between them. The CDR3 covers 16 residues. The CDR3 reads CASSLVGVDRNYGYTF. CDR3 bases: TGTGCCAGCAGCTTAGTCGGGGTGGACAGAAACTATGGCTACACCTTC.

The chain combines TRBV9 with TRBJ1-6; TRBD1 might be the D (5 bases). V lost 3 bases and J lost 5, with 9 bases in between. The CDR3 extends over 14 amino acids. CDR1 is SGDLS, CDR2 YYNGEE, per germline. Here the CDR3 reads CASSEGVHNSPLHF. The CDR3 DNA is TGTGCCAGCAGCGAAGGGGTTCATAATTCACCCCTCCACTTT. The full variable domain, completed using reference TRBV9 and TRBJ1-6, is DSGVTQTPKHLITATGQRVTLRCSPRSGDLSVYWYQQSLDQGLQFLIQYYNGEERAKGNILERFSAQQFPDLHSELNLSSLELGDSALYFCASSEGVHNSPLHFGNGTRLTVT.

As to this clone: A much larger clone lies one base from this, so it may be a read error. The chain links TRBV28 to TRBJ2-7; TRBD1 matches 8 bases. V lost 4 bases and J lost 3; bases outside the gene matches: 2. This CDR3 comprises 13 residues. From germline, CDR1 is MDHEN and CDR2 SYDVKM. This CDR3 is CASSYDRGYEQYF. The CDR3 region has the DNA TGTGCCAGCAGTTACGACAGGGGCTACGAGCAGTACTTC.

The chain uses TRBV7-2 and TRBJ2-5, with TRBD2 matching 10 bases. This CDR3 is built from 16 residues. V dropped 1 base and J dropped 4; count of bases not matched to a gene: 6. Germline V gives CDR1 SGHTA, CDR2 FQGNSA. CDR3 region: CASSLGGTSVGETQYF. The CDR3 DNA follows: TGTGCCAGCAGCTTAGGCGGGACTAGCGTAGGAGAGACCCAGTACTTC.

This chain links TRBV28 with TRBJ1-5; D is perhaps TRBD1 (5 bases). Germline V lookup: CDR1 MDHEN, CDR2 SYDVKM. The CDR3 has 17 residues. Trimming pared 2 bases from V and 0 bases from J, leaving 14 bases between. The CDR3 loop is CASSLRGVGFSNQPQHF. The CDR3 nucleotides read TGTGCCAGCAGTTTACGGGGGGTAGGGTTTAGCAATCAGCCCCAGCATTTT.

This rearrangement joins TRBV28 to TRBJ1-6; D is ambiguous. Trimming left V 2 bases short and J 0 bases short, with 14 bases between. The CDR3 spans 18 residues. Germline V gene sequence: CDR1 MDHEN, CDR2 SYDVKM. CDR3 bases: TGTGCCAGCAGTTTAAGCGAAAGACTGAGCTCCTATAATTCACCCCTCCACTTT. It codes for CASSLSERLSSYNSPLHF.

In DNA form, the CDR3 reads TGCGCCAGCAGCGGGGGGGTTACCCGTCTTATCCAAGAGACCCAGTACTTC. Its translation: CASSGGVTRLIQETQYF. The rearrangement links TRBV5-1 to TRBJ2-5; 7 bases are shared with TRBD2. This CDR3 is built from 17 residues. CDR1 is SGHRS, CDR2 YFSETQ, per germline. The junction had 13 bases not matched to a gene; V was cut back by 4 bases and J by 1 base.

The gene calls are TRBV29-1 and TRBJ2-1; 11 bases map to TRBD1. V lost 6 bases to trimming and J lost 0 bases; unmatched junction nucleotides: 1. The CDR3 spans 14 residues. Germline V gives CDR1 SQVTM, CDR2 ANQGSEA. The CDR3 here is CSVDRGLSYNEQFF. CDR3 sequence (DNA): TGCAGCGTGGACAGGGGGCTCTCCTACAATGAGCAGTTCTTC.

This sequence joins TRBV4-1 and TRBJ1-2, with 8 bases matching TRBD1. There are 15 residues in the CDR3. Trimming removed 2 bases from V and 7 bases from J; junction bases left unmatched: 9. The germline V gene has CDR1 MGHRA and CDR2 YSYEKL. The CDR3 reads CASSQPGTGRGGYTF. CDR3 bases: TGCGCCAGCAGCCAACCAGGGACAGGCCGGGGTGGCTACACCTTC.

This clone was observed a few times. Here the CDR3 DNA reads TGTGCCAGCAGTCGGGACAGGAACTATGGCTACACCTTC. Protein sequence: CASSRDRNYGYTF. The gene calls are TRBV28 and TRBJ1-2, with 8 bases that match TRBD1. The CDR3 runs 13 residues. V gave up 5 bases and J gave up 2 bases; unmatched junction bases: 1. The germline CDR1 and CDR2 sequences are MDHEN and SYDVKM.

CDR3: CASSFGATNEKLFF. Here the CDR3 DNA reads TGCGCCAGCAGCTTCGGGGCAACTAATGAAAAACTGTTTTTT. The rearrangement uses TRBV5-1 and TRBJ1-4; no clear D. This CDR3 contains 14 residues. Per the germline V gene, CDR1 is SGHRS and CDR2 is YFSETQ. Trimming removed 2 bases from V and 0 bases from J, with 5 bases in between.

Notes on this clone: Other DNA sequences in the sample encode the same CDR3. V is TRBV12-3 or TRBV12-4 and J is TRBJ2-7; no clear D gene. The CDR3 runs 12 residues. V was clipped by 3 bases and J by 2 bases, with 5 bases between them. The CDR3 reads CASSFYTYEQYF. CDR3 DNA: TGTGCCAGCAGTTTTTACACCTACGAGCAGTACTTC.

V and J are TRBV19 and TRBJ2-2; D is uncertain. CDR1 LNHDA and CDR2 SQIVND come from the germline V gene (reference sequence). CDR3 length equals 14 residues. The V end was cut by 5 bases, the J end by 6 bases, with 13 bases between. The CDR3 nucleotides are TGTGCCAGTAGTCCCCGGCAGCTAGCCGGGGAGCTGTTTTTT. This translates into CASSPRQLAGELFF.

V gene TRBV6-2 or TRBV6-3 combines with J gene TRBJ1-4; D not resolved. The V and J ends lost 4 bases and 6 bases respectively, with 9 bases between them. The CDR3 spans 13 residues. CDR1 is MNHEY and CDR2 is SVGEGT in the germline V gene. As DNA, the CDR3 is TGTGCCAGCAGTTCAGGACTTTATGAAAAACTGTTTTTT. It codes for CASSSGLYEKLFF.

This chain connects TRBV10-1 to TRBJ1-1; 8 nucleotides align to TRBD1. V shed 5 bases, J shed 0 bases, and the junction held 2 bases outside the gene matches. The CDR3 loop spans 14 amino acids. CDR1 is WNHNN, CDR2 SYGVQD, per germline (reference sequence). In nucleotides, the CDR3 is TGCGCCAGCAGTCGGGACAGGATGAACACTGAAGCTTTCTTT. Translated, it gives CASSRDRMNTEAFF.

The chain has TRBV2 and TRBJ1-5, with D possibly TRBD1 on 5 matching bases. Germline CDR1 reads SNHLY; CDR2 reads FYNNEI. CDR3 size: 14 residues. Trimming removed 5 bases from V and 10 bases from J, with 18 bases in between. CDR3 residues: CASSLDGGFYPQHF. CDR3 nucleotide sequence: TGTGCCAGCAGTTTGGACGGGGGTTTTTACCCCCAGCATTTT. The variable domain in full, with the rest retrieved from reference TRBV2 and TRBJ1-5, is EPEVTQTPSHQVTQMGQEVILRCVPISNHLYFYWYRQILGQKVEFLVSFYNNEISEKSEIFDDQFSVERPDGSNFTLKIRSTKLEDSAMYFCASSLDGGFYPQHFGDGTRLSIL.

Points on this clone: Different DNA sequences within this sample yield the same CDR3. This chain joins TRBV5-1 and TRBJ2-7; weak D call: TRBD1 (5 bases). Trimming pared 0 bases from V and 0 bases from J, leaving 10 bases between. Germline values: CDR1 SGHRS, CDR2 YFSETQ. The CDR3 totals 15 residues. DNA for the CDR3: TGCGCCAGCAGCTTGGGACAGACCAGCTCCTACGAGCAGTACTTC. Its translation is CASSLGQTSSYEQYF. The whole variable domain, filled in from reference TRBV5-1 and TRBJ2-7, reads KAGVTQTPRYLIKTRGQQVTLSCSPISGHRSVSWYQQTPGQGLQFLFEYFSETQRNKGNFPGRFSGRQFSNSRSEMNVSTLELGDSALYLCASSLGQTSSYEQYFGPGTRLTVT.

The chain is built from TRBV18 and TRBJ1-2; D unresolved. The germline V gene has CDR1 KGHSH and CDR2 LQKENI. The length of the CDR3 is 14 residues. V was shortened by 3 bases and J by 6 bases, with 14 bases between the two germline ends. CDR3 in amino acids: CASSPPGKSDGYTF. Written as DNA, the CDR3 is TGTGCCAGCTCACCGCCAGGCAAAAGTGATGGCTACACCTTC.

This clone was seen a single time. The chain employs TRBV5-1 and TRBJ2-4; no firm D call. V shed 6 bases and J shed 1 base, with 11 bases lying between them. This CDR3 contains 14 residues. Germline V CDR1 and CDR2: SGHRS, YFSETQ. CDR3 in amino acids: CASKSVGAKNIQYF. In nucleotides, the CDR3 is TGCGCCAGCAAGAGTGTCGGGGCCAAAAACATTCAGTACTTC.

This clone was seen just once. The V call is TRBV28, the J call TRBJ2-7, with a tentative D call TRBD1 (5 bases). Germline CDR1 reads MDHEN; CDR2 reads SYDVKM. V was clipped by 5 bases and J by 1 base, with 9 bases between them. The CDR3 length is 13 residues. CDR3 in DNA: TGTGCCAGCAGTATCAGACAGTCCTACGAGCAGTACTTC. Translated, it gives CASSIRQSYEQYF.

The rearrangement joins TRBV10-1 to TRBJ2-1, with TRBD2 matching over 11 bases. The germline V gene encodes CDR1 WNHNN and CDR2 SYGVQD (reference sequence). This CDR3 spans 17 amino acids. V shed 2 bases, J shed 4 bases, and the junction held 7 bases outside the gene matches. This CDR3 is CASSETFGLAGYNEQFF. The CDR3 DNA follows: TGCGCCAGCAGTGAGACCTTTGGACTAGCGGGTTACAATGAGCAGTTCTTC.

This chain's CDR3 is CASSFPQNTEAFF. CDR3 nucleotides: TGTGCCAGCAGCTTTCCCCAGAACACTGAAGCTTTCTTT. The rearrangement joins TRBV5-4 to TRBJ1-1; the D is unclear. V lost 2 bases to trimming and J lost 1 base, with 6 bases between them. There are 13 residues in the CDR3. The germline V gene has CDR1 SGHNT and CDR2 YYREEE (reference sequence).

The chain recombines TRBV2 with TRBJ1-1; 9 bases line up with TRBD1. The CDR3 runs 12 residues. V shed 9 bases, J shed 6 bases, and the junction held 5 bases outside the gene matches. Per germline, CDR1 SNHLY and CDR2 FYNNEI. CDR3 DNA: TGTGCCAGGGGACAGGGTAGGGCTGAAGCTTTCTTT. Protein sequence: CARGQGRAEAFF.

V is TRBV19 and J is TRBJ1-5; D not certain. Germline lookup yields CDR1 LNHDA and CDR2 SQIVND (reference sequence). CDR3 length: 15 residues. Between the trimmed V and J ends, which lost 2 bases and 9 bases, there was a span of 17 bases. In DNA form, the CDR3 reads TGTGCCAGTAGTATAAGTTCGCGGGGTCTCCGGCCCCAGCATTTT. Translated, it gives CASSISSRGLRPQHF.